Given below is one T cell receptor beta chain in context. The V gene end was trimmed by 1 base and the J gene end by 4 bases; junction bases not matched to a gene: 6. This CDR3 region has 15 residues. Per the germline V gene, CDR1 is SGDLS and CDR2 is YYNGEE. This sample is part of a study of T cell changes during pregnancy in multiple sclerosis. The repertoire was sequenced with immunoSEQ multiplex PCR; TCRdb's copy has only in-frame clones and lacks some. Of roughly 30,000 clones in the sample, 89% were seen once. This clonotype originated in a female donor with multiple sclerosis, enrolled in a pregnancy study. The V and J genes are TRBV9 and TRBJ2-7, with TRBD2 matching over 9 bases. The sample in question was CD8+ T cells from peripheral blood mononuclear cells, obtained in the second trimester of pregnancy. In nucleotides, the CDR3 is TGTGCCAGCAGCGTAATGGGCGGGGGGGCTTACGAGCAGTACTTC. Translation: CASSVMGGGAYEQYF.